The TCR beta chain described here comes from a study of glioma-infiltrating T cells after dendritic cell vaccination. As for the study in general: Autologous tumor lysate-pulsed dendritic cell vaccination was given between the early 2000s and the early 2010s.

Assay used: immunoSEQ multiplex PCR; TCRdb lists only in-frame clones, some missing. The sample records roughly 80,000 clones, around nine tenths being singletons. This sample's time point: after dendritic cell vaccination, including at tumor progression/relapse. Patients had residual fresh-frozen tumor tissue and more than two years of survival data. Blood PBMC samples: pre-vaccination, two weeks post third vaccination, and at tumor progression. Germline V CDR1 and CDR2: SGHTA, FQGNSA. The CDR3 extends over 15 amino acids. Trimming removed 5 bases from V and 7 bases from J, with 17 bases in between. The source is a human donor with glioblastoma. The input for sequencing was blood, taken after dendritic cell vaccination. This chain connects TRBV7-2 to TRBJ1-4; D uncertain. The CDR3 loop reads CASSVHPEITEKLFF. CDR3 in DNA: TGTGCCAGCAGCGTTCACCCCGAGATTACTGAAAAACTGTTTTTT.